This TCR beta chain was captured by sequencing in a study of T cells after yellow fever vaccination. General study results and limits: Shared CD4/CD8 clonotypes were a small share, likely from convergent recombination. The booster saw the reappearance of most primary-vaccination clones (more than 95% CD4, 70% to 90% CD8).

From germline, CDR1 is SGHRS and CDR2 YFSETQ. The CDR3 contains 15 residues. V lost 4 bases and J 0 bases, leaving 12 bases between the germline ends. This clonotype is termed medium-sized. Production of TCR cDNA was by 5'RACE template switching, which also added a universal primer site and UMIs. TCRdb recomputed calls from the 5' RACE reads with MiXCR, one row per CDR3 protein. The sample contains approximately 10,000 distinct CDR3 sequences, 4% to 5.5% of which appear only once. The specimen was PBMCs, either bulk or a sorted T-cell subset (CD4+, CD8+, memory, or dextramer-sorted; not recorded which), collected less than 18 days after the first yellow fever vaccination. The clonotype was recovered from a man aged 18 to 30 who received the YFV17D yellow fever vaccine. The chain is built from TRBV5-1 and TRBJ2-3; D gene ambiguous. CDR3 sequence: CASSLERTSTDTQYF. CDR3 bases: TGCGCCAGCAGCCTCGAGCGCACCAGCACAGATACGCAGTATTTT.